Reported below is one TCR beta chain. This record comes from a study of blood T cell repertoires in COVID-19. Background on the study: COVID-19 samples, acute and convalescent, were from the United States, Italy and Spain. T cells, B-cell-depleted T cells, or PBMCs provided the cDNA or gDNA that served as material.

The table came from immunoSEQ multiplex PCR; TCRdb's copy has only in-frame clones and leaves some out. Found here are 80,000 or so clones, 70% to 90% of them singletons; the top ten hold under 20%. The J segment lost 6 bases and the V segment lost 10 bases, leaving 12 bases of the junction unmatched. CDR3 length: 14 amino acids. From germline, CDR1 is SEHNR and CDR2 FQNEAQ (reference sequence). The sequence derives from an older woman with acute or convalescent COVID-19. The genes are TRBV7-9 and TRBJ1-2, with 9 nucleotides matching TRBD1. Sequenced: peripheral blood. CDR3 sequence: CAIKGNTGGDGYTF. The CDR3 coding sequence is TGTGCCATTAAGGGAAACACAGGGGGCGATGGCTACACCTTC.